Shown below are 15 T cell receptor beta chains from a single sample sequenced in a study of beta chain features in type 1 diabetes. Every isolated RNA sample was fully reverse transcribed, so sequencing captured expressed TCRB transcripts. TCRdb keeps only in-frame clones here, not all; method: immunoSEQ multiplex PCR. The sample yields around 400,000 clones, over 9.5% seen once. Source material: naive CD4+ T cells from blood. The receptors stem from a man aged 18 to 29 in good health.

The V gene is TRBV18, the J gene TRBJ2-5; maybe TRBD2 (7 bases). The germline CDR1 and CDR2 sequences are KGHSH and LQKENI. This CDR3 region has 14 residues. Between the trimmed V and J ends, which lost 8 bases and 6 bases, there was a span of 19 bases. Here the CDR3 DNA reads TGTGCCAGCAGTCGTCCGGGGGGCCCTAAGACCCAGTACTTC. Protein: CASSRPGGPKTQYF.

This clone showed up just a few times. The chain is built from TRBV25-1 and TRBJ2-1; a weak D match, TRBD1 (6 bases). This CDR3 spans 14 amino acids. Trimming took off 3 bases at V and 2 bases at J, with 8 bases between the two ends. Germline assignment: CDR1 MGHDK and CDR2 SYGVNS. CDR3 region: CASSDRGPYNEQFF. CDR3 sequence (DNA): TGTGCCAGCAGTGACAGGGGCCCCTACAATGAGCAGTTCTTC. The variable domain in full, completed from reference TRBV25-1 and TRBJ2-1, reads EADIYQTPRYLVIGTGKKITLECSQTMGHDKMYWYQQDPGMELHLIHYSYGVNSTEKGDLSSESTVSRIRTEHFPLTLESARPSHTSQYLCASSDRGPYNEQFFGPGTRLTVL.

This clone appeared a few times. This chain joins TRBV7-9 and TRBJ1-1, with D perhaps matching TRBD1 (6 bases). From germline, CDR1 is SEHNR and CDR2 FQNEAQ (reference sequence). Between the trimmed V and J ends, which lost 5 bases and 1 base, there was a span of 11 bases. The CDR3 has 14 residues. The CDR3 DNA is TGTGCCAGCAGCGAAATACAGGGGAACACTGAAGCTTTCTTT. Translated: CASSEIQGNTEAFF.

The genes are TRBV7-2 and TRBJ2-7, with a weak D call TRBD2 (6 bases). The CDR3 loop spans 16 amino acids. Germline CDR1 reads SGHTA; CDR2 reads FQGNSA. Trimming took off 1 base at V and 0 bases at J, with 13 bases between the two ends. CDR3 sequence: CASSLERGSGSYEQYF. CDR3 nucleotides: TGTGCCAGCAGCTTAGAGAGGGGTAGCGGCTCCTACGAGCAGTACTTC.

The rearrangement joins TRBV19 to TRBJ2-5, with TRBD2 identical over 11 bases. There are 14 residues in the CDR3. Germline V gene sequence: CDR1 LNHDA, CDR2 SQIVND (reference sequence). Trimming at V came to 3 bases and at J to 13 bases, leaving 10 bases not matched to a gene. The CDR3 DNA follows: TGTGCCAGTAGTATTAGCAGGACTAGCGGGTTACGGTACTTC. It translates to CASSISRTSGLRYF.

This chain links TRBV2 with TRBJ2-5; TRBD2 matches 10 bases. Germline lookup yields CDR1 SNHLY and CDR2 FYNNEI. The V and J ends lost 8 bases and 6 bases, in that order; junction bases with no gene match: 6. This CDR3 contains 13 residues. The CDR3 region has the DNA TGTGCCAGCCAGACTAGCGGGTCGCAGACCCAGTACTTC. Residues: CASQTSGSQTQYF.

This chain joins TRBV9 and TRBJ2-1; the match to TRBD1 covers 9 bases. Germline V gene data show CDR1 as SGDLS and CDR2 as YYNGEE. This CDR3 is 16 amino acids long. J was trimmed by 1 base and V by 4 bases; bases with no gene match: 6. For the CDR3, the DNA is TGTGCCAGCAGCACACACGGGACAGGGTCCTACAATGAGCAGTTCTTC. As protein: CASSTHGTGSYNEQFF.

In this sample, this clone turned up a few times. The CDR3 coding sequence is TGTGCCAGCAGTTCTTACAGGGGCGGTGAGCAGTTCTTC. This translates into CASSSYRGGEQFF. The chain uses TRBV6-5 and TRBJ2-1; 7 bases line up with TRBD1. The CDR3 totals 13 residues. Germline loops: CDR1 MNHEY, CDR2 SVGAGI. Unmatched junction bases numbered 6, after V lost 4 bases and J lost 9 bases.

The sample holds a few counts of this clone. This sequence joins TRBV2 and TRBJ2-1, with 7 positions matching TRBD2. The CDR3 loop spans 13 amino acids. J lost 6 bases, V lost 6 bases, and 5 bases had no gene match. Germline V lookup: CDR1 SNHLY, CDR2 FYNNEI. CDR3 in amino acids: CASRAGLLNEQFF. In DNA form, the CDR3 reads TGTGCCAGCAGGGCGGGACTACTCAATGAGCAGTTCTTC.

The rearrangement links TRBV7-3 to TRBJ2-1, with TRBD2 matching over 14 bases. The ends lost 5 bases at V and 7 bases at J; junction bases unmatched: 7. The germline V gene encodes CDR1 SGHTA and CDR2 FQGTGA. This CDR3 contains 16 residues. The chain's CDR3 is CASSRGLAGGENEQFF. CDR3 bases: TGTGCCAGCAGCCGCGGACTAGCGGGGGGCGAAAATGAGCAGTTCTTC.

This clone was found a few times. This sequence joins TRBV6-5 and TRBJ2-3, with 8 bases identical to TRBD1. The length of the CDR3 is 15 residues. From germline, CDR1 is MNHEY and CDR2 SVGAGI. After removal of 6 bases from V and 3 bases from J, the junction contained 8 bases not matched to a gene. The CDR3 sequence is CASSPRTGYTDTQYF. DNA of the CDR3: TGTGCCAGCAGCCCCAGGACAGGGTATACAGATACGCAGTATTTT.

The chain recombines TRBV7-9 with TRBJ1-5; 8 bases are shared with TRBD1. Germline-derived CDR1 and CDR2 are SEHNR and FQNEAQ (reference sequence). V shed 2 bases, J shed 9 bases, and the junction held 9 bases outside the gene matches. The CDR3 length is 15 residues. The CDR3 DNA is TGTGCCAGCAGCTTAATGCAGGGGGCCCCAGGGCCCCAGCATTTT. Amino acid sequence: CASSLMQGAPGPQHF.

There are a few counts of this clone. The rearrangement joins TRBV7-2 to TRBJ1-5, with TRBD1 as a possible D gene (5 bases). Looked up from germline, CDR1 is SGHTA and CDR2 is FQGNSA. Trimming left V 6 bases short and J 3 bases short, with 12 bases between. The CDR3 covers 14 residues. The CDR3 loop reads CASREGPNNQPQHF. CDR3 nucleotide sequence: TGTGCCAGCAGGGAGGGACCTAACAATCAGCCCCAGCATTTT.

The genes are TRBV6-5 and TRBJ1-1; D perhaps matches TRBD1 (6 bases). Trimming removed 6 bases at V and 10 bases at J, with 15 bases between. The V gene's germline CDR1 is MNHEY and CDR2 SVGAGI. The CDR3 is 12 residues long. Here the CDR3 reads CASSRTGYGAFF. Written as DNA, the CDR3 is TGTGCCAGCAGCCGAACAGGGTACGGAGCTTTCTTT.

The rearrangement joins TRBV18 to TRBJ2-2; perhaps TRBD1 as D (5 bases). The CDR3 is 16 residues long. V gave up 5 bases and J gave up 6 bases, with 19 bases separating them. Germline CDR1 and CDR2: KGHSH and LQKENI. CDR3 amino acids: CASSSTGSSPSGELFF. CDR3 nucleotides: TGTGCCAGCTCAAGCACAGGATCGTCCCCGTCCGGGGAGCTGTTTTTT.